A selection of T cell receptor beta chains follows, all from one sample in a study of T-cell memory formation after mild COVID-19. TCRdb called the 5' RACE reads again in MiXCR, with one record for every CDR3 protein. The table shows roughly 250,000 distinct CDR3 sequences, with less than 20% occurring only once. Input material: PBMCs or a T cell subset sorted from them (not recorded which). The origin of the receptors is a man aged 18 to 30 who had mild COVID-19 (a few samples of this study predate the infection). Cell type and time point are not known. Both conserved end residues are part of each CDR3. The order of the fields is CDR3 length, V gene, J gene, CDR3 protein.

15	TRBV5-6	TRBJ2-5	CASSSLQRGGETQYF
13	TRBV5-1	TRBJ1-2	CASHRGRGYGYTF
16	TRBV15	TRBJ1-4	CATSRDLTRLGEKLFF
16	TRBV5-1	TRBJ2-1	CASSLGASGGIGEQFF
16	TRBV5-1	TRBJ2-4	CASSLMGPSAKNIQYF
14	TRBV7-2	TRBJ1-1	CASSARIGATEAFF
14	TRBV12-3/TRBV12-4	TRBJ2-2	CASRLAGYTGELFF
15	TRBV5-1	TRBJ2-2	CASSWGQGNTGELFF
17	TRBV24-1	TRBJ2-2	CATSDSHWGRSTGELFF
14	TRBV11-3	TRBJ2-3	CASSSGGATDTQYF
13	TRBV2	TRBJ1-4	CASEQGFAEKLFF
14	TRBV5-5	TRBJ2-3	CASSLNWGPDTQYF
15	TRBV5-1	TRBJ2-3	CASSNGKQHSDTQYF
19	TRBV20-1	TRBJ2-5	CSARSHLTLPGQLQETQYF
13	TRBV14	TRBJ1-1	CASKEQVNTEAFF
12	TRBV5-1	TRBJ2-1	CASSLGSNEQFF
16	TRBV5-1	TRBJ2-2	CASSSTDSMNTGELFF
15	TRBV7-2	TRBJ2-5	CASSRGTSGTKTQYF
14	TRBV28	TRBJ1-3	CASSLGGTGNTIYF
15	TRBV4-2	TRBJ2-1	CASSRRVGPPGEQFF
15	TRBV7-2	TRBJ2-1	CASSFNRGLMNEQFF
15	TRBV5-5	TRBJ2-2	CASSSGGLNTGELFF
13	TRBV25-1	TRBJ2-5	CASRDSSRETQYF
15	TRBV7-2	TRBJ2-1	CASSSQGGGFNEQFF
12	TRBV2	TRBJ2-7	CASSSDLYEQYF
15	TRBV18	TRBJ1-1	CASSQTVAANTEAFF
14	TRBV27	TRBJ1-1	CASRMGREYTEAFF
14	TRBV18	TRBJ2-3	CASSPPVVTDTQYF
15	TRBV19	TRBJ1-1	CASTMAGASNTEAFF
13	TRBV5-5	TRBJ1-6	CASSLEGGSPLHF
15	TRBV29-1	TRBJ1-1	CSVAPNSGGATEAFF
14	TRBV7-9	TRBJ2-5	CASSLGRGQETQYF
13	TRBV2	TRBJ2-1	CASSEEGWSEQFF
14	TRBV7-2	TRBJ2-1	CASRSGTSGPKQFF